The clone carrying this TCR beta chain was counted a few times. The protocol was immunoSEQ multiplex PCR, while the TCRdb copy is restricted to in-frame clones and leaves out a portion. Of hundreds of thousands of clones listed, 84% are singletons. The CDR3 consists of 13 residues. The V gene's germline CDR1 is MNHEY and CDR2 SVGAGI. V was pared by 8 bases and J by 3 bases, with 14 bases between. These data originate in a study of blood T cell repertoires in COVID-19. Study-wide background: Whether acute or convalescent, the COVID-19 samples came from the United States, Italy and Spain.

The TCR was taken from a woman aged 40-49 years who had recovered from COVID-19. This sequence joins TRBV6-5 and TRBJ2-7; D may be TRBD1 (6 bases). Sequenced input: PBMCs or T cells enriched from blood (not recorded which). The CDR3 DNA follows: TGTGCCAGCTCTCAGGGGATCAACTACGAGCAGTACGTC. Translated: CASSQGINYEQYV.